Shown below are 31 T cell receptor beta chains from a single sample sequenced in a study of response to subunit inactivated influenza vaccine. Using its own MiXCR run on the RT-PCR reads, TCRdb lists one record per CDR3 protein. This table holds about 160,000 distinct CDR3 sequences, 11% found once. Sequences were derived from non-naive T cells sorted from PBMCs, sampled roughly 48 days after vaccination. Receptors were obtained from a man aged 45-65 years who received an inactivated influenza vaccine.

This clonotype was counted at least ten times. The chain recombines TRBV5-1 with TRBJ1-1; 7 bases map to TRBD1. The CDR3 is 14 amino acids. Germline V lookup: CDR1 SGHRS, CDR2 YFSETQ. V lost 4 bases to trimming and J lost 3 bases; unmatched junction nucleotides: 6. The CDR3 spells CASSSRGTDTEAFF. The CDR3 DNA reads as TGCGCCAGCAGCAGCAGGGGGACGGACACTGAAGCTTTCTTT.

CDR3: CASTDLGERGETQYF. DNA of the CDR3: TGTGCCAGCACCGACCTGGGCGAACGGGGAGAGACCCAGTACTTC. The V and J genes are TRBV6-2 or TRBV6-3 and TRBJ2-5; a possible D gene is TRBD2 (5 bases). CDR1 is MNHEY and CDR2 is SVGEGT in the germline V gene. This CDR3 has 15 amino acids. Trimming shortened V by 7 bases and J by 4 bases, and 19 bases separated the two germline ends.

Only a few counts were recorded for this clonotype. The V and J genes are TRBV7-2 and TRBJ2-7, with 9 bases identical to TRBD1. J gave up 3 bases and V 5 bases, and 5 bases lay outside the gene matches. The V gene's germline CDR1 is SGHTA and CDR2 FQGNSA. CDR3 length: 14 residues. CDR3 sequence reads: CASSPGTGNYEQYF. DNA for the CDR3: TGTGCCAGCAGCCCGGGGACAGGGAACTACGAGCAGTACTTC. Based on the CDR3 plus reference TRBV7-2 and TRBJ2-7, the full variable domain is GAGVSQSPSNKVTEKGKDVELRCDPISGHTALYWYRQSLGQGLEFLIYFQGNSAPDKSGLPSDRFSAERTGGSVSTLTIQRTQQEDSAVYLCASSPGTGNYEQYFGPGTRLTVT.

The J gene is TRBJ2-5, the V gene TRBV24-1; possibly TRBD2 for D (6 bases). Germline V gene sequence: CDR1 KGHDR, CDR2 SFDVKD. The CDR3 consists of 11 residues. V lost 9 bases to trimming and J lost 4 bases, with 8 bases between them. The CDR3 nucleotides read TGTGCCACCGCAGCGGGAGAGACCCAGTACTTC. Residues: CATAAGETQYF.

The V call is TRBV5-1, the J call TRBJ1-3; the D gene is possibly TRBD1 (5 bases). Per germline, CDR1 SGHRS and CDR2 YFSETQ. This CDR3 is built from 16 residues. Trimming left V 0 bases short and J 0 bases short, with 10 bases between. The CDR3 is CASSLGWGVSGNTIYF. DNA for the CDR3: TGCGCCAGCAGCTTGGGGTGGGGCGTCTCTGGAAACACCATATATTTT.

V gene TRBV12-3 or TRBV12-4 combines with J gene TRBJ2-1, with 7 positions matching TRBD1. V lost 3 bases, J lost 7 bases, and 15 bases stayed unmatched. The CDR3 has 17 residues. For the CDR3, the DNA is TGTGCCAGCAGTTTGGGCACAGGGGTGAGTAGCGAGAATGAGCAGTTCTTC. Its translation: CASSLGTGVSSENEQFF.

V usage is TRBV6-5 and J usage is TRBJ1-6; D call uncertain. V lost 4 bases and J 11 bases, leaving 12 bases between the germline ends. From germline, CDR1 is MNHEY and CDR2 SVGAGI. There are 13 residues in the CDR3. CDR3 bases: TGTGCCAGCAGTTCGCAAGTTCATACACCCCTCCACTTT. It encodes CASSSQVHTPLHF.

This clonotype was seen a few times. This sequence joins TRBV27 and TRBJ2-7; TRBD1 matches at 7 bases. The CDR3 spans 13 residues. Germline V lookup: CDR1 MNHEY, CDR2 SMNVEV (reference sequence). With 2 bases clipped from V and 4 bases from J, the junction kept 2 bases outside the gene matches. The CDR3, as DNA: TGTGCCAGCAGTTTAGGACAGGAGTACGAGCAGTACTTC. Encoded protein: CASSLGQEYEQYF.

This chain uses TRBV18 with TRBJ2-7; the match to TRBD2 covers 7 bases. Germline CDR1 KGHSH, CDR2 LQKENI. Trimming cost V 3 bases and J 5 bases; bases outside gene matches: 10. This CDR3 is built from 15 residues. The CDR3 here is CASSPPGLPPDEQYF. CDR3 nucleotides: TGTGCCAGCTCACCTCCGGGACTACCGCCTGACGAGCAGTACTTC.

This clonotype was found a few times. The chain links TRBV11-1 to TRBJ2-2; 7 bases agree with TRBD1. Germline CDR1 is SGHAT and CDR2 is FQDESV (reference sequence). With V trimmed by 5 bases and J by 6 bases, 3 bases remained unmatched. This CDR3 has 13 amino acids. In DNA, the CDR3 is TGTGCCAGCAGCCTCGGGACAGCCGGGGAGCTGTTTTTT. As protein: CASSLGTAGELFF.

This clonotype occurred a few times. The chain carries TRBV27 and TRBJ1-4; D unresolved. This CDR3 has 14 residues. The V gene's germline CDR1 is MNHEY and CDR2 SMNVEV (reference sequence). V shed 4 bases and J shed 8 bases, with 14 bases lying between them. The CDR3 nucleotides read TGTGCCAGCAGTTCCATCACGATGGGGGAAAAACTGTTTTTT. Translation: CASSSITMGEKLFF. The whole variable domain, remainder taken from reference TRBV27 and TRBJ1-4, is EAQVTQNPRYLITVTGKKLTVTCSQNMNHEYMSWYRQDPGLGLRQIYYSMNVEVTDKGDVPEGYKVSRKEKRNFPLILESPSPNQTSLYFCASSSITMGEKLFFGSGTQLSVL.

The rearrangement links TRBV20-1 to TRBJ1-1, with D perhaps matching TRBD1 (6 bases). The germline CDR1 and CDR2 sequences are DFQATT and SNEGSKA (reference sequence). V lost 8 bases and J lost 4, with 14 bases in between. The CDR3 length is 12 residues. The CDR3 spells CSPSGTITEAFF. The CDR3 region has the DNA TGCAGTCCTTCAGGGACAATCACTGAAGCTTTCTTT.

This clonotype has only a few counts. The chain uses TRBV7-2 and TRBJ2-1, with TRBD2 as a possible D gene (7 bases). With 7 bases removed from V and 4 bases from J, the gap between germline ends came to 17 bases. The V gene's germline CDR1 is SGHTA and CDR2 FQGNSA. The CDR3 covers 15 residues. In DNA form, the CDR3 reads TGTGCCAGCACCCCACAGGGAGGGATATACAATGAGCAGTTCTTC. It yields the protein CASTPQGGIYNEQFF.

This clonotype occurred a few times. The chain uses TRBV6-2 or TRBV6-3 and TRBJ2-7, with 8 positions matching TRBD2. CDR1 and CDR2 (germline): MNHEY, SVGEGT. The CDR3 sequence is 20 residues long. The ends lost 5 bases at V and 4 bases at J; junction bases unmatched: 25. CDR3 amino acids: CASSRLLSRSGSLPSYEQYF. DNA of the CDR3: TGTGCCAGCAGTCGCCTTCTGTCTCGAAGCGGGAGTCTCCCCTCTTACGAGCAGTACTTC.

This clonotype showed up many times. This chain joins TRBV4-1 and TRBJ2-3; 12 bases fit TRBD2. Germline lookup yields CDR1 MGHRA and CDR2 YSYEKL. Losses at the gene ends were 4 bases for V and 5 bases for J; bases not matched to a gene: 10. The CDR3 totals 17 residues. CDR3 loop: CASSLRSSGGAKDTQYF. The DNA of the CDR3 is TGCGCCAGCAGCCTGAGGTCTAGCGGGGGGGCGAAAGATACGCAGTATTTT.

Written as DNA, the CDR3 is TGCGCCAGCAGCTATCCCCGGACAGACGACGAGCAGTACTTC. Residues: CASSYPRTDDEQYF. The J gene is TRBJ2-7, the V gene TRBV5-1, with D perhaps TRBD1 (6 bases). CDR1 and CDR2 (germline): SGHRS, YFSETQ. This CDR3 is built from 14 residues. Trimming left V 3 bases short and J 5 bases short, with 15 bases between.

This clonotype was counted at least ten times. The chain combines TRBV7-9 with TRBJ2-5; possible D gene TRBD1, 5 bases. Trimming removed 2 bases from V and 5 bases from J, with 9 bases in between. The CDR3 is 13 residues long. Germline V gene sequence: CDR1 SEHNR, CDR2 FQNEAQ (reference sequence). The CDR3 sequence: CASSLQGWETQYF. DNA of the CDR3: TGTGCCAGCAGCTTACAGGGTTGGGAGACCCAGTACTTC.

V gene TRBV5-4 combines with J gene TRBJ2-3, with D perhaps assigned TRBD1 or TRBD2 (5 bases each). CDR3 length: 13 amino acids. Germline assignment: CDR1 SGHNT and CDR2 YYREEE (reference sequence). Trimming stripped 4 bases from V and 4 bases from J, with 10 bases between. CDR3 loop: CASSGTRPDTQYF. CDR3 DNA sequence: TGTGCCAGCAGCGGGACCCGCCCAGATACGCAGTATTTT.

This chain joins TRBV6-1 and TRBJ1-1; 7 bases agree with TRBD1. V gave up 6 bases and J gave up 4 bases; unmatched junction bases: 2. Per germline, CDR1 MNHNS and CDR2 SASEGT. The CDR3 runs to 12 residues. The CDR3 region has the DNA TGTGCCAGCAGCGACAGGGTCACTGAAGCTTTCTTT. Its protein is CASSDRVTEAFF.

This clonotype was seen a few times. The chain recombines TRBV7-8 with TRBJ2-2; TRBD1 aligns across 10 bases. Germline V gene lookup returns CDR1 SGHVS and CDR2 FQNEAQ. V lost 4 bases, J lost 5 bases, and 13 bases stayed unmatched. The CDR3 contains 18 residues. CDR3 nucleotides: TGTGCCAGCAGCTCCCGGGACAGGGGTTCTATGAGGACCGGGGAGCTGTTTTTT. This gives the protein CASSSRDRGSMRTGELFF.

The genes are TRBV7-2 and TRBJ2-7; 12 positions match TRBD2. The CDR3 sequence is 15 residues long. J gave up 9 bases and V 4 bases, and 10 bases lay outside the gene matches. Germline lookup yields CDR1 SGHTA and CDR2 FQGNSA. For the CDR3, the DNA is TGTGCCAGCAGCTCTTCCGGGACTAGCGGGCCGAGGCAGTACTTC. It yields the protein CASSSSGTSGPRQYF.

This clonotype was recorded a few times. The CDR3 sequence: CSARAASLNTEAFF. The CDR3 region has the DNA TGCAGTGCTAGGGCAGCCTCCCTGAACACTGAAGCTTTCTTT. The chain is built from TRBV20-1 and TRBJ1-1, with D unresolved. The V gene lost 3 bases and the J gene lost 0 bases, with 11 bases spanning the gap. Germline V gene lookup returns CDR1 DFQATT and CDR2 SNEGSKA (reference sequence). CDR3 length: 14 residues.

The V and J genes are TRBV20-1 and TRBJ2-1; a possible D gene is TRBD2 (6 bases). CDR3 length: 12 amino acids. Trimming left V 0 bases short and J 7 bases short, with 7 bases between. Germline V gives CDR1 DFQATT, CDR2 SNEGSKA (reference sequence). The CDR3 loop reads CSARDGGNEQFF. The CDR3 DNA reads TGCAGTGCTAGAGACGGGGGTAATGAGCAGTTCTTC.

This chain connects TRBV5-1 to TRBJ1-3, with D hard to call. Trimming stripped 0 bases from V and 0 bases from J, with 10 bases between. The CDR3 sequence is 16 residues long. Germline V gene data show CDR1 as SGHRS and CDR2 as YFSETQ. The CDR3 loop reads CASSLEGIHSGNTIYF. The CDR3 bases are TGCGCCAGCAGCTTGGAAGGGATTCACTCTGGAAACACCATATATTTT.

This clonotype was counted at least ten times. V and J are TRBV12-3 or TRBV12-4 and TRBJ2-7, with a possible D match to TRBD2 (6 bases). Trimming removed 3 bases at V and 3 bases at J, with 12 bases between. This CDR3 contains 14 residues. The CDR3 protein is CASSFSGGDYEQYF. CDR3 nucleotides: TGTGCCAGCAGTTTTAGCGGAGGAGACTACGAGCAGTACTTC.

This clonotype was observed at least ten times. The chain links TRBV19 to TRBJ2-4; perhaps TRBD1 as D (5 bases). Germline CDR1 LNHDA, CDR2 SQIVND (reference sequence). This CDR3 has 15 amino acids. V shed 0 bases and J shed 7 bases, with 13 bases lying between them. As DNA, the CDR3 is TGTGCCAGTAGTATAGACCATGCACAGGCGAACATTCAGTACTTC. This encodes CASSIDHAQANIQYF.

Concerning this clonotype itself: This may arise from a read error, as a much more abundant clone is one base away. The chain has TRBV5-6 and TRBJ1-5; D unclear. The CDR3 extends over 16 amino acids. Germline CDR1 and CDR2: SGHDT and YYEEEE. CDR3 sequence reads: CASSRSDTNSNRPQHF. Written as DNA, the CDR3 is TGTGCCAGCAGCAGATCAGACACAAATAGCAATCGGCCCCAGCATTTT.

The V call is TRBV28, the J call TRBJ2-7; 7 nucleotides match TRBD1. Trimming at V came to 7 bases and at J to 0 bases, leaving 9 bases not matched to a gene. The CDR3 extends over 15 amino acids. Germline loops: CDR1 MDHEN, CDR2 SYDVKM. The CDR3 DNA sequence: TGTGCCAGCAAGACGACAGGGCTGAGCTCCTACGAGCAGTACTTC. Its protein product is CASKTTGLSSYEQYF.

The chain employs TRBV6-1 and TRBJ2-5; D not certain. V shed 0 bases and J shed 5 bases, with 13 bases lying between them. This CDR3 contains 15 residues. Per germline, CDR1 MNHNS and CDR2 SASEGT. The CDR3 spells CASSEALWNTETQYF. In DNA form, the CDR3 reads TGTGCCAGCAGTGAAGCTCTCTGGAATACGGAGACCCAGTACTTC.

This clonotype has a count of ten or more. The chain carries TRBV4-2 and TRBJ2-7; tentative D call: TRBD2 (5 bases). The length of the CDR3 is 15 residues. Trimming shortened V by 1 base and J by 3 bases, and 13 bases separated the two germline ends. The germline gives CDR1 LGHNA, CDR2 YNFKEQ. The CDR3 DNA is TGTGCCAGCAGCCAAGCCGCAGGACTTAACTACGAGCAGTACTTC. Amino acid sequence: CASSQAAGLNYEQYF.

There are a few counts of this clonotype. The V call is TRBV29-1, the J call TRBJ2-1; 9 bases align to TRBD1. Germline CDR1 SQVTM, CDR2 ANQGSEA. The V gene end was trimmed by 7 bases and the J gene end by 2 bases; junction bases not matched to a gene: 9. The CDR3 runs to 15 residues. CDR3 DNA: TGCAGCGCCCAGGTCGGGACAGGGACCTACAATGAGCAGTTCTTC. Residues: CSAQVGTGTYNEQFF.